This T cell receptor (beta chain) was sequenced in a study of Graves' ophthalmopathy and Graves' hyperthyroidism. Study-level findings and limits: The model predicted progression of ophthalmopathy with a sensitivity of roughly 65%, and its specificity was 72.22%. Most expanded clonotypes in thyroid above 0.001 frequency also showed up in blood.

The sequenced template was RNA, covering the TCR beta CDR3 region. First-round RT-PCR relied on HTBI primers, and a second-round multiplex PCR came next. MiXCR, run by TCRdb on the multiplex PCR reads, gives a single entry per CDR3 protein. Altogether about 700,000 distinct CDR3 sequences are present, approximately 40% being singletons, with the ten largest covering 44%. As to this clonotype: Its antigen is not identified.

None of the included patients had other autoimmune diseases, uncontrolled infections, pregnancy or lactation, as these led to exclusion. The CDR3 has 16 residues. Germline V gene sequence: CDR1 MGHRA, CDR2 YSYEKL. V was clipped by 4 bases and J by 0 bases, with 10 bases between them. This TCR came from an adult man with Graves' ophthalmopathy. Sequences were obtained from peripheral blood. The genes are TRBV4-1 and TRBJ2-6; D remains ambiguous. In DNA form, the CDR3 reads TGCGCCAGCAGCCCAAGACTGAGCTCTGGGGCCAACGTCCTGACTTTC. This sequence encodes CASSPRLSSGANVLTF.